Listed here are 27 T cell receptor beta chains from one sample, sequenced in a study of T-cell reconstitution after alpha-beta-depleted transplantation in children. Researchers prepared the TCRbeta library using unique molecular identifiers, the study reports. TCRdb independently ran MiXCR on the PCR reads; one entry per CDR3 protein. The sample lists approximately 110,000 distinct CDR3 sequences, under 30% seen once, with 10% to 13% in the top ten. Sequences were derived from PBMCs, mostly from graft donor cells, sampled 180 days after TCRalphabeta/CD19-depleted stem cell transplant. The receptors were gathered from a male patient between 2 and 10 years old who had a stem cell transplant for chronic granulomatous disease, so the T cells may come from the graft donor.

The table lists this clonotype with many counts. The CDR3 protein is CASSFGPRADTQYF. The DNA of the CDR3 is TGTGCCAGCAGCTTTGGTCCAAGGGCAGATACGCAGTATTTT. The chain couples TRBV5-6 to TRBJ2-3; D ambiguous. V dropped 2 bases and J dropped 4 bases, with 11 bases sitting between them. Per germline, CDR1 SGHDT and CDR2 YYEEEE. The CDR3 contains 14 residues. Complete variable domain (other parts from reference TRBV5-6 and TRBJ2-3): DAGVTQSPTHLIKTRGQQVTLRCSPKSGHDTVSWYQQALGQGPQFIFQYYEEEERQRGNFPDRFSGHQFPNYSSELNVNALLLGDSALYLCASSFGPRADTQYFGPGTRLTVL.

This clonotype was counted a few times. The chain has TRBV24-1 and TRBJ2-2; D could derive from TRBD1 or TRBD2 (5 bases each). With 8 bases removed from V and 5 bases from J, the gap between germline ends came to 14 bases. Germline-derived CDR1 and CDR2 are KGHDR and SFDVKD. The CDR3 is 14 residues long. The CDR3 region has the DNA TGTGCCACCACCAGGGACGGAAGGACCGGGGAGCTGTTTTTT. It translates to CATTRDGRTGELFF.

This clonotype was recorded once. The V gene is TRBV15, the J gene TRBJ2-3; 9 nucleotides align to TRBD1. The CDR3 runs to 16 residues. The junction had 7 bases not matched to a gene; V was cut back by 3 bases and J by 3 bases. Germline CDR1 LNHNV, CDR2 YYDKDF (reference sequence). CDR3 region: CATSRGQGEITDTQYF. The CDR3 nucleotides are TGTGCCACCAGCAGGGGACAGGGCGAGATAACAGATACGCAGTATTTT.

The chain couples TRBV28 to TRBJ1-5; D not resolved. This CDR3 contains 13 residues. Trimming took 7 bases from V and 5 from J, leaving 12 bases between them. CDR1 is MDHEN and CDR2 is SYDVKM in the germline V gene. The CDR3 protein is CASIDREDQPQHF. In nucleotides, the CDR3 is TGTGCCAGCATTGACCGGGAAGATCAGCCCCAGCATTTT.

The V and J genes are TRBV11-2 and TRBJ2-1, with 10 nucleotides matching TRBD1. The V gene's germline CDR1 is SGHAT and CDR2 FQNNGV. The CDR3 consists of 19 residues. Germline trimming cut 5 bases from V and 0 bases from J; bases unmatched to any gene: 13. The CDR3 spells CASSRPGQGHPRSYNEQFF. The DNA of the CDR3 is TGTGCCAGCAGCCGTCCGGGACAGGGGCACCCTCGCTCCTACAATGAGCAGTTCTTC.

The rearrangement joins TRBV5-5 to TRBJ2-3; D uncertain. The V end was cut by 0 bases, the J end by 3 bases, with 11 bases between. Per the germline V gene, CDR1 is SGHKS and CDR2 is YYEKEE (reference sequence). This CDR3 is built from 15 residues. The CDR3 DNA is TGTGCCAGCAGCTTGGTCGAGCACCCGACAGATACGCAGTATTTT. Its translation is CASSLVEHPTDTQYF.

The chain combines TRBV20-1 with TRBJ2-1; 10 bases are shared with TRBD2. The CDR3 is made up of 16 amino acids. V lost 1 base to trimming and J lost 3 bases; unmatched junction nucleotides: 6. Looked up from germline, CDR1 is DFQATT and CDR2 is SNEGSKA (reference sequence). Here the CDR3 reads CSARVWERGGYNEQFF. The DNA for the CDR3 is TGCAGTGCTAGAGTTTGGGAGCGGGGGGGCTACAATGAGCAGTTCTTC.

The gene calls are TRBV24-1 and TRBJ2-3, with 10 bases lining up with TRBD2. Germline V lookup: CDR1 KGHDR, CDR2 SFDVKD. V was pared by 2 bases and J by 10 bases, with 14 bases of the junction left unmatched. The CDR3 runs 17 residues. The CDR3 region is CATSDSTGTSVSRAQYF. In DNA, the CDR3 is TGTGCCACCAGTGATTCGACCGGGACTAGCGTCTCCAGGGCGCAGTATTTT.

CDR3 loop: CASSLAGKANNEQFF. The CDR3 DNA reads as TGTGCCAGCAGCCTAGCGGGCAAGGCCAACAATGAGCAGTTCTTC. J is TRBJ2-1 and V is TRBV28, with 8 bases aligning to TRBD2. Germline lookup yields CDR1 MDHEN and CDR2 SYDVKM. Losses at the gene ends were 6 bases for V and 5 bases for J; bases not matched to a gene: 9. This CDR3 is 15 amino acids long.

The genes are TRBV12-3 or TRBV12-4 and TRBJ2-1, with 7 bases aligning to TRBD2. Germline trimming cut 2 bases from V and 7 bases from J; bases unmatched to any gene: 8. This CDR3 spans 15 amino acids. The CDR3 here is CASSLFAGVGNEQFF. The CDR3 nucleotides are TGTGCCAGCAGTTTATTCGCGGGAGTGGGTAATGAGCAGTTCTTC.

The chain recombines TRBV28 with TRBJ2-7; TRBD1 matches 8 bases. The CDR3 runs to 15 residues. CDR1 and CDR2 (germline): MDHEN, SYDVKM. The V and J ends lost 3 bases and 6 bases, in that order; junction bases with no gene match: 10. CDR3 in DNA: TGTGCCAGCAGTTTTAGGTTCAGGGGGCAAATCGAGCAGTACTTC. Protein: CASSFRFRGQIEQYF. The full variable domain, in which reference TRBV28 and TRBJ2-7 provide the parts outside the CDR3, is DVKVTQSSRYLVKRTGEKVFLECVQDMDHENMFWYRQDPGLGLRLIYFSYDVKMKEKGDIPEGYSVSREKKERFSLILESASTNQTSMYLCASSFRFRGQIEQYFGPGTRLTVT.

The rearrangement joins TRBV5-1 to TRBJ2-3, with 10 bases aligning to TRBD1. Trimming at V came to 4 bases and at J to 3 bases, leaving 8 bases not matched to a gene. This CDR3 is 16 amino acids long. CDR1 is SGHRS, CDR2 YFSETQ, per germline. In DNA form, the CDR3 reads TGCGCCAGCAGCGTCAGTCTGGACAGGGGGACAGATACGCAGTATTTT. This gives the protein CASSVSLDRGTDTQYF.

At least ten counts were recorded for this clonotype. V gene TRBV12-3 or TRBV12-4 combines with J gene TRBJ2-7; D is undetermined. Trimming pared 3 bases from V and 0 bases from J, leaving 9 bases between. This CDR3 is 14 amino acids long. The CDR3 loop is CASSFIGASYEQYF. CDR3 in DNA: TGTGCCAGCAGTTTCATAGGAGCCTCCTACGAGCAGTACTTC.

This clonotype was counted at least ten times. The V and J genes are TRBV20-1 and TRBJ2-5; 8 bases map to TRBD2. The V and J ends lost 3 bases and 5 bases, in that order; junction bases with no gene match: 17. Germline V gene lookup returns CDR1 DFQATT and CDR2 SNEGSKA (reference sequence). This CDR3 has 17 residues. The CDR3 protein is CSASTSFSGSSWETQYF. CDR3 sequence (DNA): TGCAGTGCTAGTACGTCTTTCAGCGGGAGTTCGTGGGAGACCCAGTACTTC.

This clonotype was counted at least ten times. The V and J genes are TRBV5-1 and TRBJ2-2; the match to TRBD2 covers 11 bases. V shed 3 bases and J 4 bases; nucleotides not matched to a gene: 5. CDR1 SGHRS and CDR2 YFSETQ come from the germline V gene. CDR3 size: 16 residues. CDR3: CASSYTLAGGTGELFF. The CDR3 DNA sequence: TGCGCCAGCAGCTACACTCTAGCGGGAGGCACCGGGGAGCTGTTTTTT.

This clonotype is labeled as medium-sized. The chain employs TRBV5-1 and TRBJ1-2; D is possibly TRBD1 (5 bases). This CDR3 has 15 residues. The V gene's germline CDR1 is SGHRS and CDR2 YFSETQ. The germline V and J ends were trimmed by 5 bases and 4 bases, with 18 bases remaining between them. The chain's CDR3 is CASRGGLGTGYGYTF. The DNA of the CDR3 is TGCGCCAGCAGGGGCGGATTAGGGACTGGCTATGGCTACACCTTC.

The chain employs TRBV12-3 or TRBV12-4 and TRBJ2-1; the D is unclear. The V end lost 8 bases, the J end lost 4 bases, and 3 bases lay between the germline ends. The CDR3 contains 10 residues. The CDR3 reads CASGYNEQFF. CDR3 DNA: TGTGCCAGCGGGTACAATGAGCAGTTCTTC.

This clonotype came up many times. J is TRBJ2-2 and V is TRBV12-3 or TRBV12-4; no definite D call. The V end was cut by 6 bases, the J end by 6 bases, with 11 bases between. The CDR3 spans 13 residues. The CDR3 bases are TGTGCCAGCAGCCTCGTGGGTGCCGGGGAGCTGTTTTTT. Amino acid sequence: CASSLVGAGELFF.

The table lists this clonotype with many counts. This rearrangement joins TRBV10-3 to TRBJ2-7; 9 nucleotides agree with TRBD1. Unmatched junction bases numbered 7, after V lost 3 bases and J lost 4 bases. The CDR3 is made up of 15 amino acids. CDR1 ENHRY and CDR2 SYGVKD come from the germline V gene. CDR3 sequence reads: CAISDPGTGQYEQYF. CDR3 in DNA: TGTGCCATCAGTGACCCCGGGACAGGGCAGTACGAGCAGTACTTC.

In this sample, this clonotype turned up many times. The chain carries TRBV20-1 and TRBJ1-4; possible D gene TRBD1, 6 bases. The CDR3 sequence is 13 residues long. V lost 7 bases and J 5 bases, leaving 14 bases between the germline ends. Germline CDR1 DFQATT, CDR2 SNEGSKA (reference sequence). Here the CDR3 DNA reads TGCAGTGGCGCACAGGGCGGAAATGAAAAACTGTTTTTT. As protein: CSGAQGGNEKLFF.

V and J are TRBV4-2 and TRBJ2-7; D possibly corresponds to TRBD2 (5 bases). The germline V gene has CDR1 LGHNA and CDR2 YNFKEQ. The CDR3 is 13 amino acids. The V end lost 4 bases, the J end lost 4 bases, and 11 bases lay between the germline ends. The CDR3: CASSPLGIYEQYF. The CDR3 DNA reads TGTGCCAGCAGCCCCCTCGGGATTTACGAGCAGTACTTC.

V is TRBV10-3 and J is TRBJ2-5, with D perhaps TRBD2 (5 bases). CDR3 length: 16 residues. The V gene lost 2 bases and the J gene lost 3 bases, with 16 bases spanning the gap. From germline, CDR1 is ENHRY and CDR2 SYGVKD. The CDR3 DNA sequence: TGTGCCATCAGTGAGGAAGGAACAATCGGGAAAGAGACCCAGTACTTC. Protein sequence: CAISEEGTIGKETQYF.

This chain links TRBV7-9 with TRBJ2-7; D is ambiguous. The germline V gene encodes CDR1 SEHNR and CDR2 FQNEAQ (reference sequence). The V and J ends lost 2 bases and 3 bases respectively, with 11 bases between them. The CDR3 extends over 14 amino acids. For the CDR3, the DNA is TGTGCCAGCAGCTTACGCTCGCCTCGCTACGAGCAGTACTTC. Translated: CASSLRSPRYEQYF.

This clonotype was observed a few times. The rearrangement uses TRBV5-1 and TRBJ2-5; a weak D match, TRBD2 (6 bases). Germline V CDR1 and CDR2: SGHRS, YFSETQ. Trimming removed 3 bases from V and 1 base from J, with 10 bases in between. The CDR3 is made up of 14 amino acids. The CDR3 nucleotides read TGCGCCAGCAGCTCCGGGACTTTCCAAGAGACCCAGTACTTC. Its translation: CASSSGTFQETQYF.

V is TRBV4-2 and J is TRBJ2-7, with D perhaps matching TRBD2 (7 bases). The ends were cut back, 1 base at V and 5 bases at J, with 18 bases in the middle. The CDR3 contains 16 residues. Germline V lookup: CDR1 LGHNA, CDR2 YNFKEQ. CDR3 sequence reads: CASSQVRGEGGHEQYF. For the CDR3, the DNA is TGTGCCAGCAGCCAAGTCCGGGGGGAGGGGGGACACGAGCAGTACTTC.

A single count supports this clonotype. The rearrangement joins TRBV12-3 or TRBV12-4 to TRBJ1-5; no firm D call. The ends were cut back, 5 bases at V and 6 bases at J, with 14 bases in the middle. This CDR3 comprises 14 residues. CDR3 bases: TGTGCCAGCAGTAACCGACGGGCCGGTCAGCCCCAGCATTTT. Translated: CASSNRRAGQPQHF.

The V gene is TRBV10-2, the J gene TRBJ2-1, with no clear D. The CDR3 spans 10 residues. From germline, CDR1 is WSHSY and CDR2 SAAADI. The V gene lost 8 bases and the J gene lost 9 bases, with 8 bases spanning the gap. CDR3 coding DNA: TGCGCCAGCCGAGGCCTTGAGCAGTTCTTC. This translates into CASRGLEQFF.